This passage covers 29 T cell receptor beta chains from one sample sequenced in a study of blood T cells in healthy people across ages. The second PCR ran about 6 to 12 cycles with a sample-barcoded 5' primer and J-beta primers. TCRdb analysed the 5' RACE reads with MiXCR anew, one entry per CDR3 protein. The data show about 1,500,000 distinct CDR3 sequences, with roughly 30% seen just once and roughly 8.2% held by the top ten. The sequenced sample was blood. The receptor set was obtained from a woman in her twenties or thirties in good health.

Remarks on this clonotype: A much larger clone lies one base from this, so it may be a read error. V gene TRBV9 combines with J gene TRBJ2-7, with 9 positions matching TRBD1. The V segment lost 4 bases and the J segment 3 bases; nucleotides outside the gene matches: 8. The CDR3 has 15 residues. Germline V gene data show CDR1 as SGDLS and CDR2 as YYNGEE. Here the CDR3 reads CASSPWTGAGYEQYF. The CDR3, as DNA: TGTGCCAGCAGCCCGTGGACAGGGGCTGGCTACGAGCAGTACTTC.

V is TRBV24-1 and J is TRBJ2-4; D is perhaps TRBD1 (6 bases). The better agreement between TRBJ2-7 and the DNA end casts doubt on the J call. This CDR3 has 13 residues. CDR1 is KGHDR, CDR2 SFDVKD, per germline. The CDR3 here is CATSEPQGYEQYF. The DNA of the CDR3 is TGTGCCACCAGTGAGCCACAGGGTTACGAGCAGTACTTC.

This clonotype was recorded many times. V and J are TRBV29-1 and TRBJ2-1; D is unresolved. The CDR3 consists of 15 residues. Per the germline V gene, CDR1 is SQVTM and CDR2 is ANQGSEA. V was shortened by 0 bases and J by 8 bases, with 17 bases between the two germline ends. DNA for the CDR3: TGCAGCGTTGAAGAACGAGGATCACCGCCGGATGAGCAGTTCTTC. It yields the protein CSVEERGSPPDEQFF.

This clonotype was seen ten or more times. The rearrangement links TRBV7-2 to TRBJ2-6; no clear D gene. This CDR3 is built from 15 residues. The V and J ends lost 2 bases and 3 bases respectively, with 8 bases between them. CDR1 is SGHTA and CDR2 is FQGNSA in the germline V gene. The CDR3 DNA follows: TGTGCCAGCAGCTTACTACTTGGTGGGGCCAACGTCCTGACTTTC. Protein sequence: CASSLLLGGANVLTF.

The chain joins TRBV6-4 to TRBJ2-1, with TRBD2 matching 14 bases. CDR3 size: 16 residues. The V gene end was trimmed by 4 bases and the J gene end by 7 bases; junction bases not matched to a gene: 6. Germline-derived CDR1 and CDR2 are MRHNA and SNTAGT. The CDR3 nucleotides read TGTGCCAGCAGTGGTATAGGGACTAGCGGGAGAAATGAGCAGTTCTTC. Translating gives CASSGIGTSGRNEQFF.

This clonotype was detected only a few times. The chain employs TRBV4-3 and TRBJ1-4; a possible D gene is TRBD1 (5 bases). Germline loops: CDR1 LGHNA, CDR2 YSLEER. The CDR3 is made up of 16 amino acids. The V end lost 0 bases, the J end lost 8 bases, and 16 bases lay between the germline ends. The CDR3 nucleotides read TGCGCCAGCAGCCAAGATTTTTCGGGGGAAGGCGAAAAACTGTTTTTT. Translation gives CASSQDFSGEGEKLFF.

This clonotype was detected many times. V gene TRBV7-2 combines with J gene TRBJ2-7; D is possibly TRBD1 or TRBD2 (5 bases each). This CDR3 region has 14 residues. The ends were cut back, 1 base at V and 0 bases at J, with 7 bases in the middle. The germline V gene encodes CDR1 SGHTA and CDR2 FQGNSA. The CDR3 coding sequence is TGTGCCAGCAGCTTAGATGGGGGCTCCTACGAGCAGTACTTC. Its protein product is CASSLDGGSYEQYF.

As to this clonotype: It may be a read error: a sequence one base away is much more abundant. V usage is TRBV7-2 and J usage is TRBJ2-7, with 8 bases lining up with TRBD1. The CDR3 length is 16 residues. Germline lookup yields CDR1 SGHTA and CDR2 FQGNSA. The CDR3 nucleotides are TGTGCCGGCAGCTCGTCTCGGACAGGGAGCTCCTACGAGCAGTACTTC. Translated, it gives CAGSSSRTGSSYEQYF.

V gene TRBV15 combines with J gene TRBJ1-5, with 12 bases matching TRBD1. CDR3 size: 16 residues. From germline, CDR1 is LNHNV and CDR2 YYDKDF (reference sequence). After removal of 4 bases from V and 2 bases from J, the junction contained 3 bases not matched to a gene. CDR3 bases: TGTGCCACCAGCAAAGGGACAGGGGGCGGCAATCAGCCCCAGCATTTT. This translates into CATSKGTGGGNQPQHF.

The chain carries TRBV5-1 and TRBJ1-2; 9 positions match TRBD1. The V and J ends lost 5 bases and 6 bases, in that order; junction bases with no gene match: 11. The germline V gene has CDR1 SGHRS and CDR2 YFSETQ. The CDR3 length is 15 residues. This chain's CDR3 is CASRKNRGLGHGYTF. CDR3 DNA: TGCGCCAGCAGGAAAAACAGGGGGCTGGGCCATGGCTACACCTTC.

The chain's CDR3 is CSAPPGQGRGYTF. CDR3 sequence (DNA): TGCAGTGCTCCACCGGGACAGGGGCGTGGCTACACCTTC. The rearrangement links TRBV20-1 to TRBJ1-2, with 10 bases that match TRBD1. In germline, CDR1 is DFQATT, CDR2 SNEGSKA (reference sequence). The CDR3 is 13 residues long. J gave up 7 bases and V 5 bases, and 7 bases lay outside the gene matches.

Concerning this clonotype: This clone may be a read error of a much larger clone one base away. The chain couples TRBV24-1 to TRBJ2-1; the match to TRBD2 covers 7 bases. The end of the DNA is better explained by TRBJ2-7, so the J call may be wrong. This CDR3 spans 16 amino acids. Germline CDR1 KGHDR, CDR2 SFDVKD. The CDR3 region has the DNA TGTGCCACCAGTGATTCTACTAGCGTTTCCTACAATGAGCAGTACTTC. Its translation is CATSDSTSVSYNEQYF.

This clonotype was observed many times. The rearrangement links TRBV12-3 or TRBV12-4 to TRBJ2-4, with 7 nucleotides matching TRBD2. J was trimmed by 5 bases and V by 6 bases; bases with no gene match: 16. The CDR3 extends over 17 amino acids. CDR3 protein: CASSSTSMGGRENIQYF. The CDR3 nucleotides are TGTGCCAGCAGCTCGACTAGCATGGGTGGCAGGGAAAACATTCAGTACTTC.

This chain uses TRBV5-6 with TRBJ1-1, with TRBD1 matching over 7 bases. This CDR3 is built from 15 residues. Germline V lookup: CDR1 SGHDT, CDR2 YYEEEE. V lost 2 bases, J lost 1 base, and 5 bases stayed unmatched. The CDR3: CASSLYDRANTEAFF. CDR3 coding DNA: TGTGCCAGCAGCTTATATGACAGGGCGAACACTGAAGCTTTCTTT.

J is TRBJ2-6 and V is TRBV18; no firm D call. The V end was cut by 2 bases, the J end by 0 bases, with 11 bases between. This CDR3 has 17 amino acids. Germline-derived CDR1 and CDR2 are KGHSH and LQKENI. For the CDR3, the DNA is TGTGCCAGCTCACCAACCAGGCCTAGCTCTGGGGCCAACGTCCTGACTTTC. It translates to CASSPTRPSSGANVLTF.

This clonotype was counted a few times. The V and J genes are TRBV5-6 and TRBJ1-5; tentatively, D is TRBD1 (6 bases). Germline CDR1 and CDR2: SGHDT and YYEEEE. Trimming took off 2 bases at V and 7 bases at J, with 13 bases between the two ends. This CDR3 has 14 amino acids. Here the CDR3 reads CASSFQGTGQPQHF. The CDR3, as DNA: TGTGCCAGCAGCTTCCAGGGGACGGGACAGCCCCAGCATTTT.

This clonotype has a count of ten or more. The chain couples TRBV7-2 to TRBJ2-4; possibly TRBD2 for D (6 bases). Germline V CDR1 and CDR2: SGHTA, FQGNSA. V was shortened by 1 base and J by 0 bases, with 10 bases between the two germline ends. The length of the CDR3 is 16 residues. CDR3 in DNA: TGTGCCAGCAGCTTAGAAGCGGGCCTAGCCAAAAACATTCAGTACTTC. It codes for CASSLEAGLAKNIQYF.

CDR3 in amino acids: CSVEGDSGTGELFF. The DNA of the CDR3 is TGCAGCGTTGAAGGCGATAGCGGCACCGGGGAGCTGTTTTTT. This chain links TRBV29-1 with TRBJ2-2; D perhaps matches TRBD2 (6 bases). The CDR3 is made up of 14 amino acids. Looked up from germline, CDR1 is SQVTM and CDR2 is ANQGSEA. Trimming pared 1 base from V and 4 bases from J, leaving 10 bases between.

This chain links TRBV5-4 with TRBJ2-3; D gene uncertain. This CDR3 is built from 15 residues. V was clipped by 3 bases and J by 4 bases, with 15 bases between them. From germline, CDR1 is SGHNT and CDR2 YYREEE (reference sequence). The CDR3 nucleotides read TGTGCCAGCAGCTGGAAGGGCAGCCCCCCAGATACGCAGTATTTT. The encoded protein is CASSWKGSPPDTQYF.

The J gene is TRBJ1-6, the V gene TRBV28; 8 nucleotides align to TRBD1. V dropped 4 bases and J dropped 0; count of bases not matched to a gene: 11. The CDR3 runs 19 residues. The germline gives CDR1 MDHEN, CDR2 SYDVKM. CDR3 nucleotide sequence: TGTGCCAGCAGTTCCGGGACAGGAAGGCGGAGCTCCTATAATTCACCCCTCCACTTT. This codes for CASSSGTGRRSSYNSPLHF.

This clonotype was counted only a few times. A much bigger clone sits one base away, suggesting this may be a read error. The chain employs TRBV12-3 or TRBV12-4 and TRBJ2-7; 9 bases fit TRBD2. J lost 7 bases, V lost 6 bases, and 10 bases had no gene match. CDR3 length: 14 residues. DNA for the CDR3: TGTGCCAGCAGCTCTAGCGGGGTCTACAATGAGCAGTACTTC. Its translation is CASSSSGVYNEQYF.

In the case of this clonotype: A junction boundary mismatches the germline segment, possibly from a read error. V gene TRBV7-6 combines with J gene TRBJ2-3; no definite D call. There are 14 residues in the CDR3. CDR1 SGHVS and CDR2 FNYEAQ come from the germline V gene. As DNA, the CDR3 is TGTGCCAGCAGCCTAGTAGCCCGCACACATACGCAGTATTTT. Translating it yields CASSLVARTHTQYF.

This chain links TRBV6-1 with TRBJ1-5; a weak D match, TRBD1 (5 bases). In germline, CDR1 is MNHNS, CDR2 SASEGT. Trimming removed 6 bases at V and 1 base at J, with 13 bases between. CDR3 size: 15 residues. In DNA, the CDR3 is TGTGCCAGCAGCGATGGCAGGGTGAGCAATCAGCCCCAGCATTTT. Protein sequence: CASSDGRVSNQPQHF.

The V gene is TRBV9, the J gene TRBJ2-3, with 9 bases lining up with TRBD1. With 4 bases clipped from V and 2 bases from J, the junction kept 8 bases outside the gene matches. CDR3 length: 16 residues. The V gene's germline CDR1 is SGDLS and CDR2 YYNGEE. As DNA, the CDR3 is TGTGCCAGCAGCCTCGGACAGGGGACCTTCACAGATACGCAGTATTTT. Amino acid sequence: CASSLGQGTFTDTQYF.

This clonotype was counted a few times. This chain links TRBV28 with TRBJ1-2, with D possibly TRBD1 on 6 matching bases. CDR1 is MDHEN, CDR2 SYDVKM, per germline. The CDR3 loop spans 14 amino acids. Between the trimmed V and J ends, which lost 4 bases and 8 bases, there was a span of 17 bases. CDR3 coding DNA: TGTGCCAGCAGTTACGTGGACAGCCGGGGGGGCTACACCTTC. Protein sequence: CASSYVDSRGGYTF.

The V and J genes are TRBV12-5 and TRBJ2-1, with 9 bases identical to TRBD1. Trimming at V came to 11 bases and at J to 8 bases, leaving 13 bases not matched to a gene. Germline CDR1 is LGHNT and CDR2 is FRNRAP. CDR3 length equals 14 residues. The CDR3, as DNA: TGTGCTGTCCCCCGGGACAGGGTTTTTCATGAGCAGTTCTTC. Amino acids: CAVPRDRVFHEQFF.

This clonotype has at least ten counts. V usage is TRBV29-1 and J usage is TRBJ2-3, with D perhaps matching TRBD2 (6 bases). CDR3 length: 14 amino acids. The V end was cut by 5 bases, the J end by 2 bases, with 14 bases between. The germline CDR1 and CDR2 sequences are SQVTM and ANQGSEA. The CDR3: CSVRERLNTDTQYF. The DNA of the CDR3 is TGCAGCGTTCGGGAGCGGCTTAACACAGATACGCAGTATTTT.

As for this clonotype: This sequence may be a read error, since a much larger clone differs from it by one base. The chain couples TRBV29-1 to TRBJ1-2; no clear D. The germline V gene encodes CDR1 SQVTM and CDR2 ANQGSEA. The CDR3 consists of 10 residues. The V end lost 4 bases, the J end lost 6 bases, and 6 bases lay between the germline ends. The chain's CDR3 is CSVARDGYTF. As DNA, the CDR3 is TGCAGCGTTGCTCGTGATGGCTACACCTTC.

This chain joins TRBV20-1 and TRBJ1-1; D not certain. Germline CDR1 DFQATT, CDR2 SNEGSKA (reference sequence). CDR3 length: 12 residues. Trimming cost V 3 bases and J 4 bases, with 9 bases left between them. Here the CDR3 reads CSASEGSTEAFF. The CDR3 nucleotides are TGCAGTGCTAGCGAGGGTAGCACTGAAGCTTTCTTT.